The T cell receptor (beta chain) under discussion was sequenced for a study of blood T cell repertoires in COVID-19. TCRdb's copy holds only in-frame clones and misses some; the assay was immunoSEQ multiplex PCR. Among more than 150,000 clones listed, around 86% were seen once. The CDR3 has 16 amino acids. The clonotype was recovered from a man aged 40-50 years with active or convalescent COVID-19. V and J are TRBV21-1 and TRBJ2-1; no DNA check was done on the table's D call, TRBD2. TRBV21-1 is assigned pseudogene status. Sequenced sample: peripheral blood. As DNA, the CDR3 is TGTGCCAGCAGCAAAGCGCGGACTAGCGGGGGGGATGAGCAGTTCTTC. Its protein is CASSKARTSGGDEQFF.